This TCR beta chain was observed in a study of CD8+ T cells in alopecia areata. For the study at large: Those treated were given oral tofacitinib at 5 to 10 mg twice daily. Findings and caveats of the study: Patients shared TCRs less clearly than mice did, possibly for HLA-related reasons.

In each case, RNA was isolated and then reverse transcribed into cDNA as the sequencing template. Method: immunoSEQ multiplex PCR; TCRdb's copy keeps in-frame clones and lacks some. The sample includes about 160,000 clones, roughly 65% of them seen just once. A note on this clone: Its antigen remains unidentified.

Treatment denoted: oral pan-JAK inhibitor, 5-10 mg twice daily. Alopecia areata patients gave lesional scalp punch biopsies and peripheral blood samples. The sample here was CD4+ T cells sorted from blood, taken at week 4, from a patient treated with tofacitinib. This sequence originates from a human donor with alopecia areata.

The CDR3: CAISDSGGNTEAFF. CDR3 nucleotide sequence: TGTGCCATCAGTGATTCAGGGGGGAACACTGAAGCTTTCTTT. The rearrangement links TRBV10-3 to TRBJ1-1; 7 bases line up with TRBD1. The V and J ends lost 3 bases and 1 base, in that order; junction bases with no gene match: 2. The CDR3 sequence is 14 residues long. CDR1 and CDR2 (germline): ENHRY, SYGVKD.